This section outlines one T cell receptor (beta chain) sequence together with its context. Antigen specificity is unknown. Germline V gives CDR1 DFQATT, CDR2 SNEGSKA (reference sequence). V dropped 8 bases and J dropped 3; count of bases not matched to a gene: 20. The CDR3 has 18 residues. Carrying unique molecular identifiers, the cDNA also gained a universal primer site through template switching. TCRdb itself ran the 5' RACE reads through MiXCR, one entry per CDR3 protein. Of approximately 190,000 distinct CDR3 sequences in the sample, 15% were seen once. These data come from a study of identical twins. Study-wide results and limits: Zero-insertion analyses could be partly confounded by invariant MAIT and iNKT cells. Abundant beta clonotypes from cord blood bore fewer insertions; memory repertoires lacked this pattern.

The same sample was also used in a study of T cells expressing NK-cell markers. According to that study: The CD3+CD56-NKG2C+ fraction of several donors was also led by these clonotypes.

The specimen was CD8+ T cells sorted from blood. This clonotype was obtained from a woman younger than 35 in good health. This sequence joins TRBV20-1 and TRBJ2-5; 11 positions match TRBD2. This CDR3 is CSTKLPTSGIGSEETQYF. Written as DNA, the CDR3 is TGCAGTACGAAACTACCGACTAGCGGGATAGGTTCGGAAGAGACCCAGTACTTC.